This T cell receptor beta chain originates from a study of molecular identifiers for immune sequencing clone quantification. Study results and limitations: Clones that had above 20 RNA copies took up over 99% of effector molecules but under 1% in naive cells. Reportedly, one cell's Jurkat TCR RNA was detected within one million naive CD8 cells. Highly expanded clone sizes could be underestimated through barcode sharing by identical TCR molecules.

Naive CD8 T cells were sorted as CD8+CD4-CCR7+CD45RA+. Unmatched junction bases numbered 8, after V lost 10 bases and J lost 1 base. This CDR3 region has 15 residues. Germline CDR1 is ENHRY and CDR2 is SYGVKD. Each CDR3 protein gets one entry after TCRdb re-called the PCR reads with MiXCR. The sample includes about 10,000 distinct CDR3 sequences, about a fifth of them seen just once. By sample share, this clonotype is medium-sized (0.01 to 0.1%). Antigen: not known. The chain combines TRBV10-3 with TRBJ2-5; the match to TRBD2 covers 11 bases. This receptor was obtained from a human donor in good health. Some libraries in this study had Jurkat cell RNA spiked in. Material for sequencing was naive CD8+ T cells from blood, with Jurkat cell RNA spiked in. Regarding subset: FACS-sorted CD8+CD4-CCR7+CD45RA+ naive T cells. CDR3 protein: CATRTSGLIQETQYF. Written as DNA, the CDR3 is TGTGCCACACGGACTAGCGGGCTCATCCAAGAGACCCAGTACTTC.